The 17 T cell receptor beta chains given below trace back to one sample, sequenced in a study. TCRdb ran MiXCR on the RT-PCR reads and lists one entry per CDR3 protein. The profile shows 650,000 to 800,000 distinct CDR3 sequences, approximately 14% of them singletons. Sequenced: memory CD4+ T cells from blood. The receptors originated from a female donor in good health, serving as a healthy control.

The rearrangement joins TRBV29-1 to TRBJ2-1, with 7 bases fitting TRBD1. With V trimmed by 3 bases and J by 3 bases, 11 bases remained unmatched. The CDR3 covers 16 residues. The germline V gene has CDR1 SQVTM and CDR2 ANQGSEA. CDR3 DNA sequence: TGCAGCGTTGACAGACCTCCGGGACAGTTCTACAATGAGCAGTTCTTC. This encodes CSVDRPPGQFYNEQFF.

As to this clonotype: One end of the junction fails to match germline, which may point to a read error. The CDR3: CASSSPGLYQSGELVF. The CDR3 coding sequence is TGTGCCAGCAGTTCGCCGGGACTTTATCAATCCGGGGAGCTGGTTTTT. The V and J genes are TRBV28 and TRBJ2-2; weak D call: TRBD2 (6 bases). The germline V gene has CDR1 MDHEN and CDR2 SYDVKM. The CDR3 spans 16 residues.

At least ten counts were recorded for this clonotype. The chain is built from TRBV7-2 and TRBJ1-1, with D perhaps matching TRBD1 (5 bases). This CDR3 contains 14 residues. V lost 3 bases and J lost 3, with 11 bases in between. Per germline, CDR1 SGHTA and CDR2 FQGNSA. CDR3 bases: TGTGCCAGCAGCTTCGCGAGAGGGGACACTGAAGCTTTCTTT. Amino acids: CASSFARGDTEAFF. The entire variable domain, with the rest obtained from reference TRBV7-2 and TRBJ1-1, is as follows: GAGVSQSPSNKVTEKGKDVELRCDPISGHTALYWYRQSLGQGLEFLIYFQGNSAPDKSGLPSDRFSAERTGGSVSTLTIQRTQQEDSAVYLCASSFARGDTEAFFGQGTRLTVV.

The V call is TRBV20-1, the J call TRBJ1-4, with 8 nucleotides matching TRBD1. The CDR3 length is 14 residues. Germline V gene data show CDR1 as DFQATT and CDR2 as SNEGSKA (reference sequence). With V trimmed by 0 bases and J by 6 bases, 3 bases remained unmatched. CDR3 bases: TGCAGTGCTAGAGATCGACAGGGGTATGAAAAACTGTTTTTT. Translation: CSARDRQGYEKLFF.

This clonotype was found a few times. V and J are TRBV10-1 and TRBJ2-2; D remains ambiguous. This CDR3 contains 15 residues. V lost 5 bases and J lost 3, with 13 bases in between. Germline V lookup: CDR1 WNHNN, CDR2 SYGVQD (reference sequence). The DNA of the CDR3 is TGCGCCAGCAGTAGTCGCGGACCTTACACCGGGGAGCTGTTTTTT. This translates into CASSSRGPYTGELFF.

This clonotype has a count of ten or more. V usage is TRBV20-1 and J usage is TRBJ1-5; D unresolved. The CDR3 spans 14 residues. V lost 3 bases to trimming and J lost 5 bases, with 14 bases between them. The V gene's germline CDR1 is DFQATT and CDR2 SNEGSKA (reference sequence). The CDR3 protein is CSASAGPVDQPQHF. CDR3 bases: TGCAGTGCTAGCGCGGGCCCCGTGGATCAGCCCCAGCATTTT.

This clonotype showed up just once. This chain joins TRBV12-3 or TRBV12-4 and TRBJ2-3; no clear D. V was pared by 6 bases and J by 0 bases, with 19 bases between. The length of the CDR3 is 17 residues. Here the CDR3 reads CASRPSWSQTSTDTQYF. CDR3 in DNA: TGTGCCAGCAGGCCCAGCTGGAGTCAGACGAGCACAGATACGCAGTATTTT.

The rearrangement links TRBV20-1 to TRBJ2-7, with D perhaps matching TRBD2 (6 bases). V was cut by 4 bases and J by 7 bases, with 17 bases left in between. From germline, CDR1 is DFQATT and CDR2 SNEGSKA (reference sequence). The CDR3 has 13 amino acids. The CDR3 here is CSAKLRDSGEQYF. Written as DNA, the CDR3 is TGCAGTGCTAAACTCCGGGACTCTGGAGAGCAGTACTTC.

The chain carries TRBV9 and TRBJ1-2; D remains unclear. Germline V lookup: CDR1 SGDLS, CDR2 YYNGEE. CDR3 length: 14 amino acids. V lost 4 bases and J 4 bases, leaving 14 bases between the germline ends. The CDR3 DNA reads as TGTGCCAGCAGCCCCAATGCAGATCCCTATGGCTACACCTTC. Protein product: CASSPNADPYGYTF.

This clonotype was detected ten times or more. In DNA, the CDR3 is TGTGCCAGTACTCCGGGACAGGGAGTAAGCTCTGATGGCTACACCTTC. This translates into CASTPGQGVSSDGYTF. This sequence joins TRBV27 and TRBJ1-2; 9 bases agree with TRBD1. Looked up from germline, CDR1 is MNHEY and CDR2 is SMNVEV (reference sequence). J gave up 6 bases and V 9 bases, and 17 bases lay outside the gene matches. The CDR3 has 16 amino acids.

This clonotype was observed at least ten times. V and J are TRBV7-8 and TRBJ1-1; weak D call: TRBD1 (5 bases). V lost 1 base, J lost 8 bases, and 17 bases lay in between. Looked up from germline, CDR1 is SGHVS and CDR2 is FQNEAQ. The length of the CDR3 is 15 residues. This chain's CDR3 is CASSLERAGIREAFF. The CDR3 nucleotides read TGTGCCAGCAGCTTAGAAAGGGCAGGGATCCGAGAAGCTTTCTTT.

This clonotype was counted between two and nine times. The J gene is TRBJ2-1, the V gene TRBV4-2; D unclear. V shed 0 bases and J shed 5 bases, with 8 bases lying between them. The CDR3 consists of 14 residues. Germline V gives CDR1 LGHNA, CDR2 YNFKEQ. The CDR3 sequence: CASSQDQRDNEQFF. CDR3 in DNA: TGTGCCAGCAGCCAAGACCAGCGTGACAATGAGCAGTTCTTC.

This clonotype was observed many times. The chain recombines TRBV10-3 with TRBJ1-2, with TRBD1 matching over 9 bases. Losses at the gene ends were 10 bases for V and 7 bases for J; bases not matched to a gene: 10. The CDR3 is 13 amino acids. Germline CDR1 reads ENHRY; CDR2 reads SYGVKD. CDR3 sequence reads: CATQQGAESGYTF. In DNA, the CDR3 is TGTGCCACCCAACAGGGGGCGGAGAGTGGCTACACCTTC.

This chain's CDR3 is CASSLEYNEQFF. For the CDR3, the DNA is TGCGCCAGCAGCTTGGAGTATAATGAGCAGTTCTTC. This sequence joins TRBV5-1 and TRBJ2-1, with D unresolved. The CDR3 spans 12 residues. The V end lost 0 bases, the J end lost 7 bases, and 5 bases lay between the germline ends. The germline V gene encodes CDR1 SGHRS and CDR2 YFSETQ.

The V and J genes are TRBV20-1 and TRBJ2-1; 7 bases are a match to TRBD2. The CDR3 loop spans 16 amino acids. Germline V gives CDR1 DFQATT, CDR2 SNEGSKA (reference sequence). With 1 base clipped from V and 0 bases from J, the junction kept 6 bases outside the gene matches. The DNA for the CDR3 is TGCAGTGCTAGAGCCTCTAGCGGAAGCTCCTACAATGAGCAGTTCTTC. Amino acid sequence: CSARASSGSSYNEQFF.

This chain uses TRBV18 with TRBJ1-2; D ambiguous. This CDR3 is 13 amino acids long. Trimming shortened V by 2 bases and J by 6 bases, and 10 bases separated the two germline ends. Germline V CDR1 and CDR2: KGHSH, LQKENI. CDR3: CASSPRQEDGYTF. The DNA of the CDR3 is TGTGCCAGCTCACCAAGGCAGGAAGATGGCTACACCTTC.

This chain uses TRBV6-1 with TRBJ2-2, with TRBD1 matching 7 bases. The CDR3 sequence is 14 residues long. Germline CDR1 reads MNHNS; CDR2 reads SASEGT. V gave up 6 bases and J gave up 4 bases; unmatched junction bases: 5. CDR3 sequence (DNA): TGTGCCAGCAGACAGGGGCGCGGCACCGGGGAGCTGTTTTTT. It is translated as CASRQGRGTGELFF.